These T cell receptor beta chains were read from a single sample in a study of blood T cell repertoires in COVID-19. Only in-frame clones appear in the TCRdb table, and some are missing; sequencing was by immunoSEQ multiplex PCR. This sample has about 220,000 clones; more than 70% occur once, and the top ten carry 3.6%. Sequenced input: peripheral blood. The receptors stem from a woman aged 80 or over with acute or convalescent COVID-19. The CDR3 runs from the conserved cysteine through the conserved F or W. The D gene is left open where the match is weak. Size is omitted from some rows. Given values are once, few, many or a class for expanded clones.

TRBJ2-5,TRBV5-1,.,.,CASSLGLGASQETQYF,TGCGCCAGCAGCTTGGGTTTGGGGGCTAGCCAAGAGACCCAGTACTTC
TRBJ2-1,TRBV4-1,.,.,CASSQDEAGTYNEQFF,TGCGCCAGCAGCCAAGATGAAGCAGGGACCTACAATGAGCAGTTCTTC
TRBJ2-7,TRBV24-1,once,.,CATSDLPFYEQYF,TGTGCCACCAGTGATTTGCCATTCTACGAGCAGTACTTC
TRBJ2-3,TRBV18,.,.,CASSPPGGLTDTQYF,TGTGCCAGCTCACCACCCGGGGGTCTCACAGATACGCAGTATTTT
TRBJ2-3,TRBV19,once,.,CASSIVLTSTDTQYF,TGTGCCAGTAGTATTGTCCTAACTAGCACAGATACGCAGTATTTT
TRBJ2-3,TRBV20-1,once,.,CSASGRGQRLTDTQYF,TGCAGTGCTAGTGGAAGAGGACAGAGACTCACAGATACGCAGTATTTT
TRBJ1-2,TRBV29-1,.,TRBD1,CSVPQGSDYGYTF,TGCAGCGTACCACAGGGGTCGGACTATGGCTACACCTTC
TRBJ1-2,TRBV12-3/TRBV12-4,.,TRBD1,CASSPKTGDGYTF,TGTGCCAGCAGTCCCAAGACAGGGGACGGCTACACCTTC
TRBJ1-5,TRBV7-9,.,.,CASSLGAETNQPQHF,TGTGCCAGCAGCTTAGGGGCAGAAACTAATCAGCCCCAGCATTTT
TRBJ1-3,TRBV4-3,.,.,CASSQDLNFSGNTIYF,TGCGCCAGCAGCCAAGATCTGAACTTCTCTGGAAACACCATATATTTT
TRBJ1-5,TRBV5-5,.,TRBD1,CASSFGTGNQPQHF,TGTGCCAGCAGCTTCGGGACAGGCAATCAGCCCCAGCATTTT
TRBJ2-7,TRBV5-1,.,.,CASSFRVPNEQYF,TGCGCCAGCAGCTTCAGGGTTCCTAACGAGCAGTACTTC
TRBJ2-1,TRBV4-2,.,.,CASSQGLVEQFF,TGTGCCAGCAGCCAAGGTTTAGTTGAGCAGTTCTTC
TRBJ1-2,TRBV7-9,.,.,CASSPARSYGYTF,TGTGCCAGCAGCCCGGCGAGGAGCTATGGCTACACCTTC
TRBJ1-2,TRBV19,.,.,CASSTSTGPYGYTF,TGTGCCAGTAGTACCTCTACTGGGCCATATGGCTACACCTTC
TRBJ1-3,TRBV4-3,.,.,CASSQDPPPSGNTIYF,TGCGCCAGCAGCCAAGATCCACCTCCCAGTGGAAACACCATATATTTT
TRBJ1-2,TRBV19,.,.,CASSNIRLEPRRYGYTF,TGTGCCAGTAGTAATATCCGCTTGGAGCCGAGACGTTATGGCTACACCTTC
TRBJ2-5,TRBV18,.,TRBD2,CASSRTRGTVETQYF,TGTGCCAGCTCACGGACTAGGGGTACGGTAGAGACCCAGTACTTC